A single sample is the source of the 32 T cell receptor beta chains below, sequenced in a study of regulatory T cells in long-lasting Graves disease. Building the TCR beta libraries relied on iRepertoire HTBI primers, and CDR3 regions underwent Arm-PCR. TCRdb passed the multiplex PCR reads through MiXCR, listing each CDR3 protein once. Of some 330,000 distinct CDR3 sequences listed, roughly 20% are singletons. As for time point: persistent/refractory GD, antithyroid drugs over 5 years with positive TRAb. With RNA extracted from PBMCs as input, the TCR library was made. This specimen consisted of peripheral blood mononuclear cells (PBMCs), obtained when the disease was refractory, from a patient treated with antithyroid drugs. The source is a woman in her thirties or forties with Graves disease.

V is TRBV5-6 and J is TRBJ2-7; D is uncertain. This CDR3 region has 15 residues. Trimming removed 4 bases at V and 3 bases at J, with 17 bases between. The germline CDR1 and CDR2 sequences are SGHDT and YYEEEE. CDR3 DNA: TGTGCCAGCAGCCTCGTCTCCACAGTGATCTACGAGCAGTACTTC. This encodes CASSLVSTVIYEQYF.

This clonotype was detected ten times or more. This chain links TRBV27 with TRBJ2-2; 9 nucleotides agree with TRBD1. V was clipped by 1 base and J by 6 bases; unmatched bases: 6. The CDR3 extends over 16 amino acids. Germline V gives CDR1 MNHEY, CDR2 SMNVEV (reference sequence). As DNA, the CDR3 is TGTGCCAGCAGTTTATTGGGGACAGGGCCAGCCGGGGAGCTGTTTTTT. Protein: CASSLLGTGPAGELFF.

This clonotype was detected many times. The rearrangement joins TRBV3-1 to TRBJ2-5, with D possibly being TRBD1 or TRBD2 (6 bases each). Trimming took 0 bases from V and 4 from J, leaving 18 bases between them. Germline V lookup: CDR1 LGHDT, CDR2 YNNKEL (reference sequence). This CDR3 region has 17 residues. Written as DNA, the CDR3 is TGTGCCAGCAGCCAAGAGAACGGGGGCGTCACCACAGAGACCCAGTACTTC. It encodes CASSQENGGVTTETQYF.

The chain joins TRBV2 to TRBJ2-5; D unclear. This CDR3 region has 16 residues. V dropped 8 bases and J dropped 2 bases, with 21 bases sitting between them. CDR1 and CDR2 (germline): SNHLY, FYNNEI. The CDR3 DNA reads TGTGCCAGCTCACCATTTAGGTGGCGGAATCAAGAGACCCAGTACTTC. This gives the protein CASSPFRWRNQETQYF.

The chain uses TRBV27 and TRBJ2-7; D assignment may be TRBD1 or TRBD2 (5 bases each). V was trimmed by 5 bases and J by 3 bases, leaving 20 bases between them. Germline CDR1 is MNHEY and CDR2 is SMNVEV (reference sequence). CDR3 length equals 16 residues. CDR3 nucleotides: TGTGCCAGCAGTCCGACTACAGCGGAGAGGGGCTACGAGCAGTACTTC. Residues: CASSPTTAERGYEQYF.

This clonotype was seen many times. The chain links TRBV28 to TRBJ2-2; 13 bases agree with TRBD2. The CDR3 length is 20 residues. After removal of 3 bases from V and 0 bases from J, the junction contained 10 bases not matched to a gene. Germline loops: CDR1 MDHEN, CDR2 SYDVKM. The CDR3 loop reads CASSFMLGLAGISNTGELFF. CDR3 nucleotide sequence: TGTGCCAGCAGTTTTATGTTGGGACTAGCGGGAATATCGAACACCGGGGAGCTGTTTTTT.

This clonotype was seen at least ten times. The V gene is TRBV27, the J gene TRBJ1-2; unclear D gene. Trimming removed 5 bases at V and 5 bases at J, with 15 bases between. The germline gives CDR1 MNHEY, CDR2 SMNVEV (reference sequence). This CDR3 contains 14 residues. The CDR3, as DNA: TGTGCCAGCAGTCCTAGACGGATAAGTTATGGCTACACCTTC. It encodes CASSPRRISYGYTF.

The chain is built from TRBV6-1 and TRBJ1-1, with D possibly matching TRBD1 (6 bases). The CDR3 length is 13 residues. V lost 5 bases and J lost 9, with 16 bases in between. CDR1 is MNHNS and CDR2 is SASEGT in the germline V gene. The CDR3 here is CASSPEGERKAFF. The CDR3, as DNA: TGTGCCAGCAGTCCCGAGGGGGAGCGTAAAGCTTTCTTT.

In this sample, this clonotype turned up many times. This sequence joins TRBV6-1 and TRBJ2-7; TRBD1 matches at 8 bases. The CDR3 has 13 amino acids. V shed 8 bases and J 5 bases; nucleotides not matched to a gene: 8. In germline, CDR1 is MNHNS, CDR2 SASEGT. In nucleotides, the CDR3 is TGTGCCAGCGGCAGAGACAGGGGCCACGAGCAGTACTTC. This encodes CASGRDRGHEQYF.

The genes are TRBV19 and TRBJ1-5; D unclear. Germline V gene lookup returns CDR1 LNHDA and CDR2 SQIVND (reference sequence). Trimming shortened V by 0 bases and J by 9 bases, and 9 bases separated the two germline ends. The CDR3 length is 13 residues. DNA for the CDR3: TGTGCCAGTAGTATAGATCCACGGCGGCCCCAGCATTTT. It specifies CASSIDPRRPQHF.

The rearrangement joins TRBV2 to TRBJ2-4; the D is unclear. The CDR3 length is 13 residues. Germline CDR1 SNHLY, CDR2 FYNNEI. V gave up 2 bases and J gave up 6 bases, with 8 bases separating them. The CDR3 DNA follows: TGTGCCAGCAGTGAAAGTGATCTAAACATTCAGTACTTC. Residues: CASSESDLNIQYF.

This clonotype was seen ten or more times. V usage is TRBV24-1 and J usage is TRBJ2-4; 9 bases align to TRBD1. Germline values: CDR1 KGHDR, CDR2 SFDVKD. The CDR3 totals 14 residues. J was trimmed by 7 bases and V by 3 bases; bases with no gene match: 3. CDR3 bases: TGTGCCACCAGTGATCCCGGGACAGGGAACATTCAGTACTTC. Its translation is CATSDPGTGNIQYF.

The chain links TRBV28 to TRBJ1-5, with 11 bases lining up with TRBD1. V dropped 5 bases and J dropped 8; count of bases not matched to a gene: 5. Germline V lookup: CDR1 MDHEN, CDR2 SYDVKM. This CDR3 is built from 14 residues. The CDR3 DNA reads as TGTGCCAGCAGTAATGGACAGGGGGCCGAGCCCCAGCATTTT. The encoded protein is CASSNGQGAEPQHF.

In its sample, this clonotype was seen many times. The CDR3 is CASSDNLAGETQYF. In DNA, the CDR3 is TGTGCCAGCAGTGACAACCTAGCCGGTGAGACCCAGTACTTC. The gene calls are TRBV12-3 or TRBV12-4 and TRBJ2-5, with D possibly being TRBD2 (5 bases). The V end lost 5 bases, the J end lost 5 bases, and 15 bases lay between the germline ends. This CDR3 region has 14 residues.

As DNA, the CDR3 is TGTGCCAGCAGTGAAGGACAGTACGAGCAGTACTTC. Its translation is CASSEGQYEQYF. This chain joins TRBV6-2 or TRBV6-3 and TRBJ2-7, with TRBD1 as a possible D gene (6 bases). Trimming took off 5 bases at V and 4 bases at J, with 9 bases between the two ends. The V gene's germline CDR1 is MNHEY and CDR2 SVGEGT. The CDR3 runs to 12 residues.

For the CDR3, the DNA is TGTGCCAGCTATCCTGGCGGGGACCCCATTTGGGAGCAGTACTTC. Translated: CASYPGGDPIWEQYF. The rearrangement uses TRBV7-2 and TRBJ2-7; a possible D gene is TRBD2 (6 bases). The CDR3 covers 15 residues. V lost 8 bases to trimming and J lost 7 bases, with 24 bases between them. Germline CDR1 SGHTA, CDR2 FQGNSA.

V is TRBV20-1 and J is TRBJ2-1; D might be TRBD2 (6 bases). V was trimmed by 3 bases and J by 7 bases, leaving 10 bases between them. The CDR3 has 12 residues. Germline V gene data show CDR1 as DFQATT and CDR2 as SNEGSKA (reference sequence). In nucleotides, the CDR3 is TGCAGTGCTAGTTGGCTAGCGAATGAGCAGTTCTTC. Translating it yields CSASWLANEQFF.

This clonotype was counted between two and nine times. The chain uses TRBV20-1 and TRBJ2-2; D remains unclear. This CDR3 contains 13 residues. The germline V gene encodes CDR1 DFQATT and CDR2 SNEGSKA (reference sequence). Trimming took 7 bases from V and 0 from J, leaving 9 bases between them. CDR3 nucleotides: TGCAGTGGCCAAGCGCCGAACACCGGGGAGCTGTTTTTT. It is translated as CSGQAPNTGELFF.

For the CDR3, the DNA is TGTGCCACCAGCAGAGTGATGGACGGGAGTGGGACCGGGGAGCTGTTTTTT. This codes for CATSRVMDGSGTGELFF. The chain is built from TRBV15 and TRBJ2-2; tentative D call: TRBD2 (6 bases). The germline gives CDR1 LNHNV, CDR2 YYDKDF (reference sequence). CDR3 size: 17 residues. Trimming stripped 1 base from V and 5 bases from J, with 17 bases between.

The sample holds one count of this clonotype. The chain carries TRBV3-1 and TRBJ2-7; TRBD2 is a possible D gene (5 bases). Trimming left V 6 bases short and J 3 bases short, with 21 bases between. The CDR3 is made up of 16 amino acids. CDR1 and CDR2 from the germline V gene are LGHDT and YNNKEL (reference sequence). CDR3 bases: TGTGCCAGCAGTCTTTTGGCGGGTCCTAGAAGCTACGAGCAGTACTTC. Amino acid sequence: CASSLLAGPRSYEQYF.

This clonotype was observed at least ten times. V is TRBV20-1 and J is TRBJ1-1, with D hard to call. The CDR3 contains 14 residues. Germline loops: CDR1 DFQATT, CDR2 SNEGSKA (reference sequence). V was clipped by 6 bases and J by 1 base, with 15 bases between them. In DNA, the CDR3 is TGCAGTGCCCTGATCCCGACTACGAACACTGAAGCTTTCTTT. It specifies CSALIPTTNTEAFF.

Comments on this clonotype: This may be a read error: a much more frequent sequence differs by one nucleotide. The chain combines TRBV2 with TRBJ2-7; 7 bases agree with TRBD1. The germline gives CDR1 SNHLY, CDR2 FYNNEI. J lost 3 bases, V lost 1 base, and 6 bases had no gene match. CDR3 length: 15 residues. The CDR3 loop reads CASSEEGAQGYEQYF. The CDR3 DNA reads as TGTGCCAGCAGTGAAGAGGGGGCACAGGGCTACGAGCAGTACTTC.

This clonotype was observed a handful of times. The V call is TRBV5-5, the J call TRBJ1-5, with D perhaps matching TRBD1 (5 bases). Trimming cost V 0 bases and J 0 bases, with 7 bases left between them. The germline CDR1 and CDR2 sequences are SGHKS and YYEKEE (reference sequence). The CDR3 is 15 residues long. CDR3 DNA sequence: TGTGCCAGCAGCTTGGACAGGTTTAGCAATCAGCCCCAGCATTTT. It codes for CASSLDRFSNQPQHF.

This clonotype was observed many times. This sequence joins TRBV27 and TRBJ2-2; D possibly corresponds to TRBD2 (5 bases). CDR1 and CDR2 (germline): MNHEY, SMNVEV (reference sequence). V lost 5 bases and J lost 5, with 24 bases in between. CDR3 length: 18 residues. The CDR3 protein is CASSHAAWESGRTGELFF. CDR3 in DNA: TGTGCCAGCAGTCACGCTGCGTGGGAGTCCGGAAGAACCGGGGAGCTGTTTTTT.

This clonotype was recorded at least ten times. J is TRBJ1-2 and V is TRBV6-1; D unclear. Trimming removed 2 bases from V and 5 bases from J, with 18 bases in between. In germline, CDR1 is MNHNS, CDR2 SASEGT. This CDR3 has 16 amino acids. The CDR3: CASSETSLTSVYGYTF. Here the CDR3 DNA reads TGTGCCAGCAGTGAAACATCGTTGACATCGGTGTATGGCTACACCTTC.

The chain has TRBV11-2 and TRBJ2-3; D is unresolved. Germline CDR1 reads SGHAT; CDR2 reads FQNNGV. Trimming took 5 bases from V and 6 from J, leaving 6 bases between them. There are 11 residues in the CDR3. The CDR3 nucleotides are TGTGCCAGCAGCCACTTCGATACGCAGTATTTT. It is translated as CASSHFDTQYF.

The V call is TRBV10-3, the J call TRBJ1-3, with D unclear. The CDR3 extends over 15 amino acids. Trimming left V 5 bases short and J 2 bases short, with 13 bases between. CDR1 is ENHRY, CDR2 SYGVKD, per germline. CDR3 sequence: CAISPGDLTGNTIYF. CDR3 bases: TGTGCCATCAGTCCCGGGGATCTGACTGGAAACACCATATATTTT.

This clonotype has at least ten counts. The chain combines TRBV28 with TRBJ2-5, with TRBD2 identical over 10 bases. Per germline, CDR1 MDHEN and CDR2 SYDVKM. The CDR3 runs to 15 residues. V lost 5 bases to trimming and J lost 3 bases; unmatched junction nucleotides: 6. The CDR3, as DNA: TGTGCCAGCAGTCGACAAGGACTAGCGGAAGAGACCCAGTACTTC. Translating it yields CASSRQGLAEETQYF.

The chain is built from TRBV9 and TRBJ1-2; TRBD1 is a possible D gene (6 bases). The CDR3 has 17 amino acids. Trimming removed 4 bases from V and 3 bases from J, with 22 bases in between. Per the germline V gene, CDR1 is SGDLS and CDR2 is YYNGEE. The CDR3 here is CASSPPEGWGPDYGYTF. The CDR3 DNA sequence: TGTGCCAGCAGCCCGCCGGAGGGATGGGGGCCCGACTATGGCTACACCTTC.

The V call is TRBV2, the J call TRBJ2-3; 8 bases agree with TRBD2. The V and J ends lost 3 bases and 0 bases, in that order; junction bases with no gene match: 11. CDR3 length: 18 amino acids. Germline CDR1 and CDR2: SNHLY and FYNNEI. The CDR3 region is CASSDPPTSGGSTDTQYF. CDR3 sequence (DNA): TGTGCCAGCAGTGATCCACCAACTAGCGGAGGGAGCACAGATACGCAGTATTTT.

This clonotype was seen more than once but under ten times. The chain combines TRBV12-5 with TRBJ1-1; D uncertain. This CDR3 has 18 amino acids. Trimming stripped 0 bases from V and 1 base from J, with 18 bases between. CDR1 is LGHNT and CDR2 is FRNRAP in the germline V gene. The CDR3 spells CASGLVLGQWVENTEAFF. CDR3 nucleotides: TGTGCTAGTGGTTTGGTACTTGGGCAGTGGGTAGAGAACACTGAAGCTTTCTTT.

The table lists this clonotype with many counts. The chain carries TRBV7-9 and TRBJ2-5, with D unresolved. The CDR3 sequence is 11 residues long. Trimming took off 5 bases at V and 6 bases at J, with 7 bases between the two ends. Germline V gives CDR1 SEHNR, CDR2 FQNEAQ (reference sequence). This CDR3 is CASSPFQTQYF. The CDR3 coding sequence is TGTGCCAGCAGCCCCTTCCAGACCCAGTACTTC.